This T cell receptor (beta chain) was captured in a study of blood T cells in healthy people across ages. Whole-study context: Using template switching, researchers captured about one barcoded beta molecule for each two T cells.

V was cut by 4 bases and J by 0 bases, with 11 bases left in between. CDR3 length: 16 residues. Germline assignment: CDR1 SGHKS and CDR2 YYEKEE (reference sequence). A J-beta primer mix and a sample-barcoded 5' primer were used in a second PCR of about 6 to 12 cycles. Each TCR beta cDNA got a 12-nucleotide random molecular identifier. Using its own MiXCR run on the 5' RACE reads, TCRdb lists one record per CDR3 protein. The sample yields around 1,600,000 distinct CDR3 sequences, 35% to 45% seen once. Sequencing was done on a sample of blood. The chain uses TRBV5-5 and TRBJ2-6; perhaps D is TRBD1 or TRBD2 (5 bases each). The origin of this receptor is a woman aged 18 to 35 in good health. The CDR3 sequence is CASSRGRTSGANVLTF. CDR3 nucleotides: TGTGCCAGCAGCCGGGGACGGACCTCTGGGGCCAACGTCCTGACTTTC.